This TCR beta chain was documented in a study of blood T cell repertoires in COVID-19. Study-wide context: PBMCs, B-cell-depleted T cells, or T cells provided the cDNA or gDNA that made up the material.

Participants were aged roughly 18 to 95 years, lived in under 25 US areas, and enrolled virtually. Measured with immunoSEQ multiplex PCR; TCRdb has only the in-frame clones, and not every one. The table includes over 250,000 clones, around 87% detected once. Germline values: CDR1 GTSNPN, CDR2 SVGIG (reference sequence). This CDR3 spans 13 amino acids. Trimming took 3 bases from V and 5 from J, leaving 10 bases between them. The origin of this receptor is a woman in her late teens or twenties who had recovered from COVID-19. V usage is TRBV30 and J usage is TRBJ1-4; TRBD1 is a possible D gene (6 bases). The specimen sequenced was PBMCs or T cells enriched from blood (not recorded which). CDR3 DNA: TGTGCCTGGAGCATAGGGGGAAATGAAAAACTGTTTTTT. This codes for CAWSIGGNEKLFF.